One and the same sample provided the 31 T cell receptor beta chains below, sequenced in a study of read filtering for tumor transcriptome and immune sequencing. Molecular barcoded adaptors covering alpha/delta and beta/gamma chains were used on 400 ng RNA. TCRdb reprocessed the reads via MiXCR and lists one record per CDR3 protein. The table has approximately 90,000 distinct CDR3 sequences, under 25% seen once. Sequenced input: a population of CD138-negative cells sorted from bone marrow. The source is a donor at least 40 years old with multiple myeloma.

This clonotype appeared a few times. CDR3 loop: CASSESERGLYSNQPQHF. CDR3 DNA: TGTGCCAGCAGTGAATCCGAGAGGGGACTATATAGCAATCAGCCCCAGCATTTT. The gene calls are TRBV2 and TRBJ1-5; a possible D gene is TRBD1 (5 bases). Germline V gene sequence: CDR1 SNHLY, CDR2 FYNNEI. V gave up 2 bases and J gave up 0 bases, with 17 bases separating them. This CDR3 is built from 18 residues.

Ten or more counts support this clonotype. The genes are TRBV5-1 and TRBJ2-1, with TRBD2 matching over 13 bases. Germline lookup yields CDR1 SGHRS and CDR2 YFSETQ. The CDR3 extends over 17 amino acids. J was trimmed by 4 bases and V by 0 bases; bases with no gene match: 4. The chain's CDR3 is CASSLVTSGGGYNEQFF. The DNA of the CDR3 is TGCGCCAGCAGCTTGGTAACTAGCGGGGGGGGTTACAATGAGCAGTTCTTC.

The rearrangement joins TRBV28 to TRBJ1-5, with 7 bases fitting TRBD1. Unmatched junction bases numbered 6, after V lost 3 bases and J lost 7 bases. The CDR3 is 14 residues long. Germline V gives CDR1 MDHEN, CDR2 SYDVKM. The CDR3, as DNA: TGTGCCAGCAGTTTGACAGGGAAGTTCCAGCCCCAGCATTTT. The encoded protein is CASSLTGKFQPQHF.

In its sample, this clonotype was seen many times. The chain recombines TRBV4-1 with TRBJ2-2; D is uncertain. Deletions cut 1 base from V and 2 bases from J, with 8 bases between. This CDR3 spans 15 amino acids. Germline V gene data show CDR1 as MGHRA and CDR2 as YSYEKL. The CDR3 bases are TGCGCCAGCAGCCAAGTTAACACCAACACCGGGGAGCTGTTTTTT. This codes for CASSQVNTNTGELFF.

This sequence joins TRBV5-1 and TRBJ2-7; 7 bases match TRBD2. CDR1 and CDR2 (germline): SGHRS, YFSETQ. The CDR3 contains 15 residues. The V segment lost 4 bases and the J segment 0 bases; nucleotides outside the gene matches: 7. The CDR3, as DNA: TGCGCCAGCAGCAGCGGGACTTTAGTCTCCTACGAGCAGTACTTC. Translation gives CASSSGTLVSYEQYF.

This clonotype was observed many times. The chain links TRBV5-1 to TRBJ2-3, with TRBD2 identical over 10 bases. CDR1 is SGHRS, CDR2 YFSETQ, per germline. With 5 bases clipped from V and 9 bases from J, the junction kept 12 bases outside the gene matches. This CDR3 contains 15 residues. In DNA, the CDR3 is TGCGCCAGCAGACCTCCGGGACTAGCGACTATCACGCAGTATTTT. Protein sequence: CASRPPGLATITQYF.

In its sample, this clonotype was seen many times. The chain is built from TRBV18 and TRBJ2-1, with a possible D match to TRBD1 (6 bases). The CDR3 spans 16 residues. The germline gives CDR1 KGHSH, CDR2 LQKENI. V lost 3 bases to trimming and J lost 6 bases, with 18 bases between them. CDR3 loop: CASSPGRPGALNEQFF. CDR3 coding DNA: TGTGCCAGCTCACCTGGTAGGCCAGGGGCGCTCAATGAGCAGTTCTTC.

This clonotype was recorded many times. V is TRBV20-1 and J is TRBJ2-1, with 9 bases fitting TRBD1. V trimming: 6 bases; J trimming: 6 bases; junction bases outside the gene matches: 6. CDR1 and CDR2 from the germline V gene are DFQATT and SNEGSKA (reference sequence). The CDR3 is 13 residues long. CDR3 sequence reads: CSARRDRVNEQFF. CDR3 in DNA: TGCAGTGCCCGCCGGGACAGGGTCAATGAGCAGTTCTTC.

This clonotype was seen repeatedly, ten times or more. DNA for the CDR3: TGTGCCAGCAGCTTACTTACAGGGACCTTAAAGGAAAAACTGTTTTTT. Its protein product is CASSLLTGTLKEKLFF. This rearrangement joins TRBV7-2 to TRBJ1-4; a possible D gene is TRBD1 (6 bases). The CDR3 sequence is 16 residues long. Germline lookup yields CDR1 SGHTA and CDR2 FQGNSA. V dropped 2 bases and J dropped 8 bases, with 18 bases sitting between them.

This clonotype was found many times. This chain uses TRBV28 with TRBJ2-7, with 9 bases matching TRBD1. This CDR3 contains 14 residues. Looked up from germline, CDR1 is MDHEN and CDR2 is SYDVKM. V was clipped by 8 bases and J by 5 bases; unmatched bases: 10. This CDR3 is CASLTTGGKDEQYF. In nucleotides, the CDR3 is TGTGCCAGCTTAACGACAGGGGGGAAGGACGAGCAGTACTTC.

Concerning this clonotype: A much larger clonotype is one base distant, so this may be a read error. Because the CDR3 is missing its conserved closing phenylalanine or tryptophan, this is likely a read error. CDR3: CASSLDGQGRGYTL. The CDR3 DNA follows: TGTGCCAGCAGCTTAGATGGGCAGGGCCGAGGCTACACCCTC. This chain connects TRBV7-2 to TRBJ1-2; TRBD1 might be the D (5 bases). The CDR3 extends over 14 amino acids. V was pared by 1 base and J by 8 bases, with 14 bases between. Looked up from germline, CDR1 is SGHTA and CDR2 is FQGNSA.

This clonotype has a single count. A much larger clone differs by one base, so this may be a read error. The chain links TRBV12-3 or TRBV12-4 to TRBJ2-7, with unresolved D. The ends were cut back, 4 bases at V and 1 base at J, with 8 bases in the middle. The CDR3 consists of 13 residues. The CDR3, as DNA: TGTGCCAGCAGTTGGCATAATTCCTACGAGCAGTACTTC. This sequence encodes CASSWHNSYEQYF.

At least ten counts were recorded for this clonotype. CDR3 in DNA: TGTGCCAGCACCCTTCGGGGGGGAGATCAGTACTTC. Translated: CASTLRGGDQYF. This chain links TRBV6-4 with TRBJ2-4; 8 nucleotides agree with TRBD2. CDR1 and CDR2 from the germline V gene are MRHNA and SNTAGT. Trimming at V came to 7 bases and at J to 12 bases, leaving 8 bases not matched to a gene. The CDR3 has 12 amino acids.

The chain is built from TRBV28 and TRBJ2-5, with 7 nucleotides matching TRBD2. V lost 5 bases, J lost 2 bases, and 2 bases stayed unmatched. The germline CDR1 and CDR2 sequences are MDHEN and SYDVKM. CDR3 length: 13 amino acids. CDR3 in DNA: TGTGCCAGCAGTAGCGGGGATCAAGAGACCCAGTACTTC. This sequence encodes CASSSGDQETQYF.

This clonotype was detected ten times or more. The genes are TRBV28 and TRBJ2-7; D unclear. The germline CDR1 and CDR2 sequences are MDHEN and SYDVKM. Trimming took 8 bases from V and 5 from J, leaving 19 bases between them. This CDR3 is 14 amino acids long. CDR3 nucleotides: TGTGCCAGCGGCCTGGACCAAGGTCGCGACGAGCAGTACTTC. This sequence encodes CASGLDQGRDEQYF.

The sample holds many counts of this clonotype. V and J are TRBV7-2 and TRBJ2-2; maybe TRBD2 (5 bases). The CDR3 spans 17 residues. CDR1 and CDR2 (germline): SGHTA, FQGNSA. The ends were cut back, 5 bases at V and 2 bases at J, with 18 bases in the middle. In DNA form, the CDR3 reads TGTGCCAGCAGCCCGAACCCAATTAGCGCAAACACCGGGGAGCTGTTTTTT. Protein: CASSPNPISANTGELFF. The full variable domain, completed using reference TRBV7-2 and TRBJ2-2, is GAGVSQSPSNKVTEKGKDVELRCDPISGHTALYWYRQSLGQGLEFLIYFQGNSAPDKSGLPSDRFSAERTGGSVSTLTIQRTQQEDSAVYLCASSPNPISANTGELFFGEGSRLTVL.

This clonotype showed up just a few times. CDR3 loop: CASRVGQGAQEQYF. The CDR3 region has the DNA TGTGCCAGCCGCGTGGGACAGGGGGCACAAGAGCAGTACTTC. The V call is TRBV28, the J call TRBJ2-7; 12 positions match TRBD1. V shed 8 bases and J 7 bases; nucleotides not matched to a gene: 9. The CDR3 is 14 amino acids. CDR1 and CDR2 (germline): MDHEN, SYDVKM.

This clonotype was detected ten times or more. The J gene is TRBJ2-7, the V gene TRBV29-1; no clear D gene. V was trimmed by 1 base and J by 9 bases, leaving 13 bases between them. There are 12 residues in the CDR3. The V gene's germline CDR1 is SQVTM and CDR2 ANQGSEA. The CDR3 DNA sequence: TGCAGCGTTGAAGCCCTTGGATCTGGGCAGTACTTC. Protein product: CSVEALGSGQYF.

This clonotype was picked up many times. The rearrangement links TRBV28 to TRBJ2-1, with D possibly matching TRBD2 (5 bases). Trimming shortened V by 4 bases and J by 1 base, and 11 bases separated the two germline ends. CDR3 length equals 15 residues. CDR1 and CDR2 (germline): MDHEN, SYDVKM. The CDR3 DNA follows: TGTGCCAGCAGTTCAGGAGGAGGTTCCTACAATGAGCAGTTCTTC. Translated: CASSSGGGSYNEQFF. The entire variable domain, with the rest obtained from reference TRBV28 and TRBJ2-1, is as follows: DVKVTQSSRYLVKRTGEKVFLECVQDMDHENMFWYRQDPGLGLRLIYFSYDVKMKEKGDIPEGYSVSREKKERFSLILESASTNQTSMYLCASSSGGGSYNEQFFGPGTRLTVL.

J is TRBJ2-6 and V is TRBV13; 11 positions match TRBD1. The V segment lost 7 bases and the J segment 0 bases; nucleotides outside the gene matches: 8. Germline CDR1 PRHDT, CDR2 FYEKMQ (reference sequence). CDR3 length: 18 residues. Here the CDR3 DNA reads TGTGCCAGCACCCAGGGGACAGGGGGGCCCTCTGGGGCCAACGTCCTGACTTTC. The encoded protein is CASTQGTGGPSGANVLTF.

There are many counts of this clonotype. The chain recombines TRBV29-1 with TRBJ1-1, with TRBD1 as a possible D gene (5 bases). Germline CDR1 is SQVTM and CDR2 is ANQGSEA. The V end was cut by 6 bases, the J end by 4 bases, with 15 bases between. The CDR3 spans 13 residues. The CDR3 nucleotides are TGCAGCGTCGTGGGACCAGTGGGCACTGAAGCTTTCTTT. Translated, it gives CSVVGPVGTEAFF. Supplemented by reference TRBV29-1 and TRBJ1-1, the full variable domain reads SAVISQKPSRDICQRGTSLTIQCQVDSQVTMMFWYRQQPGQSLTLIATANQGSEATYESGFVIDKFPISRPNLTFSTLTVSNMSPEDSSIYLCSVVGPVGTEAFFGQGTRLTVV.

A remark on this clonotype: One junction end does not reproduce the germline sequence, and a read error may be involved. This sequence joins TRBV18 and TRBJ2-2; TRBD1 matches at 9 bases. The germline V gene encodes CDR1 KGHSH and CDR2 LQKENI. CDR3 size: 17 residues. CDR3 in amino acids: CASSRLGTGMSTGELFF. CDR3 bases: TGTGCCAGCTCACGACTAGGGACAGGGATGAGCACCGGGGAGCTGTTCTTT.

This clonotype came up a few times. The J gene is TRBJ2-3, the V gene TRBV20-1; 7 bases fit TRBD2. The CDR3 extends over 14 amino acids. Germline V CDR1 and CDR2: DFQATT, SNEGSKA (reference sequence). Losses at the gene ends were 3 bases for V and 6 bases for J; bases not matched to a gene: 9. The CDR3 DNA reads TGCAGTGCTAGGGCCGCGGGGGTCAGGGATACGCAGTATTTT. Protein sequence: CSARAAGVRDTQYF.

This clonotype was recorded many times. This chain uses TRBV5-1 with TRBJ2-7; a weak D match, TRBD2 (5 bases). The germline V gene encodes CDR1 SGHRS and CDR2 YFSETQ. Trimming removed 0 bases at V and 2 bases at J, with 15 bases between. The CDR3 extends over 16 amino acids. The CDR3 DNA follows: TGCGCCAGCAGCTTGGATAGCGTCACCTCAACCTACGAGCAGTACTTC. Protein sequence: CASSLDSVTSTYEQYF.

In its sample, this clonotype was seen many times. The CDR3 spells CASSGTNQPQHF. CDR3 nucleotide sequence: TGTGCCAGCAGCGGGACAAATCAGCCCCAGCATTTT. This chain joins TRBV2 and TRBJ1-5; D might be TRBD1 (6 bases). The V end was cut by 6 bases, the J end by 4 bases, with 7 bases between. The CDR3 is 12 residues long. Germline CDR1 is SNHLY and CDR2 is FYNNEI.

This clonotype was recorded at least ten times. The chain couples TRBV5-1 to TRBJ1-2; D perhaps matches TRBD1 (5 bases). CDR1 SGHRS and CDR2 YFSETQ come from the germline V gene. This CDR3 is 14 amino acids long. Trimming shortened V by 2 bases and J by 2 bases, and 10 bases separated the two germline ends. Here the CDR3 DNA reads TGCGCCAGCAGCTTACTTACAGGAAACTATGGCTACACCTTC. Protein product: CASSLLTGNYGYTF.

This clonotype was seen ten or more times. The chain combines TRBV29-1 with TRBJ2-7; no firm D call. Germline CDR1 and CDR2: SQVTM and ANQGSEA. The CDR3 is 13 amino acids. V was pared by 7 bases and J by 7 bases, with 20 bases between. The CDR3 sequence: CSAEGRHEREQYF. The CDR3 nucleotides read TGCAGCGCGGAAGGTCGGCACGAGAGGGAGCAGTACTTC.

A remark on this clonotype: Without the conserved terminal phenylalanine or tryptophan, this CDR3 likely stems from a read error. This sequence joins TRBV20-1 and TRBJ2-5; 8 bases are a match to TRBD2. Per the germline V gene, CDR1 is DFQATT and CDR2 is SNEGSKA (reference sequence). The CDR3 is made up of 16 amino acids. The junction had 9 bases not matched to a gene; V was cut back by 3 bases and J by 0 bases. CDR3 nucleotide sequence: TGCAGTGCTAGGTCAAAAAGCGGGGGAAACCAAGAGACCCAGTACTCC. This codes for CSARSKSGGNQETQYS.

This clonotype occurred many times. V usage is TRBV28 and J usage is TRBJ1-6; D not resolved. Germline lookup yields CDR1 MDHEN and CDR2 SYDVKM. The ends were cut back, 10 bases at V and 7 bases at J, with 17 bases in the middle. The CDR3 is 14 residues long. The CDR3 spells CATSRGIGNSPLHF. The CDR3 nucleotides read TGTGCCACCAGCCGTGGCATAGGAAATTCACCCCTCCACTTT. Using reference TRBV28 and TRBJ1-6 for the parts outside the CDR3, the full variable domain is DVKVTQSSRYLVKRTGEKVFLECVQDMDHENMFWYRQDPGLGLRLIYFSYDVKMKEKGDIPEGYSVSREKKERFSLILESASTNQTSMYLCATSRGIGNSPLHFGNGTRLTVT.

On this clonotype: A read error may explain this, as a much larger clone is one base away. The chain carries TRBV7-2 and TRBJ2-6, with 7 bases lining up with TRBD1. This CDR3 comprises 18 residues. Germline V gene lookup returns CDR1 SGHTA and CDR2 FQGNSA. CDR3 coding DNA: TGTGCCAGCAGCTTAGTGGCAGGGGGTGACTCTGGGGCCAGCGTCCTGACTTTC. This sequence encodes CASSLVAGGDSGASVLTF.

The sample holds many counts of this clonotype. The chain couples TRBV6-6 to TRBJ1-1; D unclear. CDR1 is MNHNY, CDR2 SVGAGI, per germline (reference sequence). V gave up 6 bases and J gave up 1 base, with 6 bases separating them. This CDR3 comprises 12 residues. The CDR3 reads CASRTKNTEAFF. The CDR3 DNA is TGTGCCAGCAGAACCAAGAACACTGAAGCTTTCTTT.